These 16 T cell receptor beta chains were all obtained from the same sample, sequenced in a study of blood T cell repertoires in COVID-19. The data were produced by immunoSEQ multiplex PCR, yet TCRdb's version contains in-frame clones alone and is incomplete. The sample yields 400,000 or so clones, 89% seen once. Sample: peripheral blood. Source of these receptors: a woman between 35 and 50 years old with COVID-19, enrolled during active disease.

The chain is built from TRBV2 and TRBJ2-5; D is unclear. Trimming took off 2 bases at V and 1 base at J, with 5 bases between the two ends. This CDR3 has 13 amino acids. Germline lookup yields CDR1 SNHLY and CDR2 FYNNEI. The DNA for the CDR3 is TGTGCCAGCAGTGAATTTAGCCAAGAGACCCAGTACTTC. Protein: CASSEFSQETQYF.

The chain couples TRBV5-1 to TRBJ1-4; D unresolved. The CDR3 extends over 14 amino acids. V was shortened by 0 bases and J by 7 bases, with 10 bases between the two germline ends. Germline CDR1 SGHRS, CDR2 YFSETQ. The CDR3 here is CASSLDRGSEKLFF. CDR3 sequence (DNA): TGCGCCAGCAGCTTGGACCGAGGGTCTGAAAAACTGTTTTTT.

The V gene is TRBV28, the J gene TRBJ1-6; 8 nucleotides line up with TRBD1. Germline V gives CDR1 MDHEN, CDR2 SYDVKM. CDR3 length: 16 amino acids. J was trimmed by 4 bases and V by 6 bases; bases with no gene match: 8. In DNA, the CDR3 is TGTGCCAGCAGACCCGGGACAGGCGAGTATAATTCACCCCTCCACTTT. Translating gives CASRPGTGEYNSPLHF.

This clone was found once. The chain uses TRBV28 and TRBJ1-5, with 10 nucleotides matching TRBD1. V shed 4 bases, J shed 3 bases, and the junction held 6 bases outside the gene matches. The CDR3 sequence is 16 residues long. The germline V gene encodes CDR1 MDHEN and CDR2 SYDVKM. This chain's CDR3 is CASSSLGTGDNQPQHF. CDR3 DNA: TGTGCCAGCAGTTCCCTGGGGACAGGGGACAATCAGCCCCAGCATTTT.

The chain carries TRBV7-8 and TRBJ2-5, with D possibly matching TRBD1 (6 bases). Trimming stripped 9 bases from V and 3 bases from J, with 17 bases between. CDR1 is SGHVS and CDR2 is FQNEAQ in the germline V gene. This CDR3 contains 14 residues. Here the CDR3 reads CASRTLGGKETQYF. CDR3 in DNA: TGTGCCAGTCGGACTTTAGGGGGAAAAGAGACCCAGTACTTC.

The CDR3 reads CASSSRGTEAFF. The CDR3 DNA sequence: TGTGCCAGCAGTTCCCGGGGGACTGAAGCTTTCTTT. The chain uses TRBV12-3 or TRBV12-4 and TRBJ1-1, with a possible D match to TRBD1 (5 bases). The length of the CDR3 is 12 residues. V gave up 4 bases and J gave up 5 bases, with 8 bases separating them.

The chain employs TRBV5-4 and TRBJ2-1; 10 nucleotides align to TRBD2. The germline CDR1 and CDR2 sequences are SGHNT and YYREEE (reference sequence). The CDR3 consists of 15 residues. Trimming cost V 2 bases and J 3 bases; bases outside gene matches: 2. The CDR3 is CASSLSGGDYNEQFF. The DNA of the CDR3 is TGTGCCAGCAGCTTAAGCGGGGGGGACTACAATGAGCAGTTCTTC. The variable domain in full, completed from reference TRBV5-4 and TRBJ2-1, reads ETGVTQSPTHLIKTRGQQVTLRCSSQSGHNTVSWYQQALGQGPQFIFQYYREEENGRGNFPPRFSGLQFPNYSSELNVNALELDDSALYLCASSLSGGDYNEQFFGPGTRLTVL.

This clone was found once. The CDR3, as DNA: TGTGCCAGCAGTCCCAAGGACTGTAAGCCTTCCACAGATACGCAGTATTTT. Residues: CASSPKDCKPSTDTQYF. The J gene is TRBJ2-3, the V gene TRBV21-1; no check of the table's D call, TRBD2, against the DNA was made. TRBV21-1 is reported as a pseudogene. The length of the CDR3 is 17 residues.

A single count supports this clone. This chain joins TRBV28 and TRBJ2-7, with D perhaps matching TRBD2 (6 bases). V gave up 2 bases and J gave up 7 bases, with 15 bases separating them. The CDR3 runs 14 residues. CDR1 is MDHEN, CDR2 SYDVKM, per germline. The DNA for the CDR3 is TGTGCCAGCAGTTTAAACGGAGGGTTGGAGGAGCAGTACTTC. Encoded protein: CASSLNGGLEEQYF. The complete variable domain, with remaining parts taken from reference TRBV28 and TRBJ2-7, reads DVKVTQSSRYLVKRTGEKVFLECVQDMDHENMFWYRQDPGLGLRLIYFSYDVKMKEKGDIPEGYSVSREKKERFSLILESASTNQTSMYLCASSLNGGLEEQYFGPGTRLTVT.

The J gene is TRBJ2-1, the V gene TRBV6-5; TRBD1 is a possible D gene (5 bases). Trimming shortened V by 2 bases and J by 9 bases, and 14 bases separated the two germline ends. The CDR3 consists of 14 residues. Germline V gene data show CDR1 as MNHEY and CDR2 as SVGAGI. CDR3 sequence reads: CASSYEQGWGEQFF. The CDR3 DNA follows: TGTGCCAGCAGTTACGAGCAGGGATGGGGTGAGCAGTTCTTC.

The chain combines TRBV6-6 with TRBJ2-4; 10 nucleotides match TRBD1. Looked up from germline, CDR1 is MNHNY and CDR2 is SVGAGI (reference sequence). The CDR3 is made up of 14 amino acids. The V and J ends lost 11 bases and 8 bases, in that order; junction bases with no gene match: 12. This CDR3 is CALRNTGTGDIQYF. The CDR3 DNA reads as TGTGCCCTCCGTAATACCGGGACAGGGGACATTCAGTACTTC.

CDR3 region: CAASSLGQGYGYTF. The CDR3 region has the DNA TGTGCCGCCAGTAGTCTGGGACAGGGTTATGGCTACACCTTC. V usage is TRBV7-2 and J usage is TRBJ1-2, with TRBD1 identical over 9 bases. V was pared by 11 bases and J by 5 bases, with 12 bases of the junction left unmatched. CDR1 is SGHTA and CDR2 is FQGNSA in the germline V gene. The CDR3 totals 14 residues.

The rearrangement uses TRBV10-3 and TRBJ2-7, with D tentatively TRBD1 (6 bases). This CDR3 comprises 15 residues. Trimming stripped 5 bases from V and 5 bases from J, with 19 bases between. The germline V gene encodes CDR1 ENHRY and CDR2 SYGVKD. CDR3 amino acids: CAISNPQGPYNEQYF. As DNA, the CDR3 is TGTGCCATCAGTAATCCACAGGGACCCTACAACGAGCAGTACTTC.

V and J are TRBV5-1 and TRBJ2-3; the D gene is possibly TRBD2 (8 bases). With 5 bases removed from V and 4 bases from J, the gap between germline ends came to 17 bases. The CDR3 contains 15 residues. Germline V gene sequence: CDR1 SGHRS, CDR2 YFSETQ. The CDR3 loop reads CASSMSSGTADTQYF. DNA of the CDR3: TGCGCCAGCAGTATGAGTAGCGGGACAGCAGATACGCAGTATTTT.

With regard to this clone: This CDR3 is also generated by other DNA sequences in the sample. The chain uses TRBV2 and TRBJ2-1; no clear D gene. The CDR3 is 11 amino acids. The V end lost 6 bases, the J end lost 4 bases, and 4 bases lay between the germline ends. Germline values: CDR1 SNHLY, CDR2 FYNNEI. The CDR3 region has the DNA TGTGCCAGCAGCCCTTACAATGAGCAGTTCTTC. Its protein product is CASSPYNEQFF.

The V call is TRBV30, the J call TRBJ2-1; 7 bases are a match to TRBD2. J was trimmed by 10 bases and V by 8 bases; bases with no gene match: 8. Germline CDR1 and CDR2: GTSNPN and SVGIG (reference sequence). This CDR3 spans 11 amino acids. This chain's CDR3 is CARGVPGEQFF. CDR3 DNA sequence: TGTGCCCGGGGGGTCCCCGGGGAGCAGTTCTTC.